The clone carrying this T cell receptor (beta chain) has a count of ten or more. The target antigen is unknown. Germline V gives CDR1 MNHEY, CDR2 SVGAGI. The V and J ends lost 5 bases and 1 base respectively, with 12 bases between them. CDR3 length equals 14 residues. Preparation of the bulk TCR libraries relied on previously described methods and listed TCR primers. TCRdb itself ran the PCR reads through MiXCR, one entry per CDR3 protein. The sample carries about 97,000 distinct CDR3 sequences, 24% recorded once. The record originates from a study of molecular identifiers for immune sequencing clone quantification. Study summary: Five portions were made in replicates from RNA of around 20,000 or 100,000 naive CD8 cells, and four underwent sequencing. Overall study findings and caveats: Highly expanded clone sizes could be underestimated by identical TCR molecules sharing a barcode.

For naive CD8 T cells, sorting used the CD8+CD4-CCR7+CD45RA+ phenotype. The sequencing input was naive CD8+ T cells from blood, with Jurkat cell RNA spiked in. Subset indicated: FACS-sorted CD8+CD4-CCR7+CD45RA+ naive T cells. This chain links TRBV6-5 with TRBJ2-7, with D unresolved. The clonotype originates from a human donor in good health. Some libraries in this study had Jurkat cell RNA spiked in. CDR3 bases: TGTGCCAGCAGTGTCGGGTTGGGATCCTACGAGCAGTACTTC. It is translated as CASSVGLGSYEQYF.